This T cell receptor beta chain was recovered during a study of T cells expressing NK-cell markers. In the study overall: One of the eight sequenced donors was seronegative, whereas the other seven were HCMV-seropositive. Study results and limitations: Roughly 1.0-8% of CD8+ T cells in a handful of donors belonged to dominant NKG2C+ clonotypes. There were several donors in whom these clonotypes also led the CD3+CD56-NKG2C+ fraction.

The CDR3 is made up of 16 amino acids. Germline V gene sequence: CDR1 DFQATT, CDR2 SNEGSKA (reference sequence). TCRdb reprocessed the 5' RACE reads and keeps a single row for each CDR3 protein, giving no DNA. The sample's table shows roughly 3,100 distinct CDR3 sequences. In regard to this clonotype: Its antigen is undetermined.

The clonotype originates from a woman under 30 in good health. The rearrangement joins TRBV20-1 to TRBJ2-2; the TRBD1 assignment by TCRdb is unverifiable without DNA. The sequencing sample was made of blood T cells: a sorted CD56 or NKG2C T cell subset, CD4+ or CD8+ T cells, or bulk PBMC T cells (not recorded which). The CDR3 here is CSARDPDRLDTGELFF.